The present T cell receptor beta chain was sequenced within a study of human T cells and chemical hapten exposure. Time point noted: patch test 1, 2 weeks after DPC sensitization. This sample's treatment: therapeutic diphenylcyclopropenone sensitization with weekly scalp DPC. It was from unfractionated whole blood that total RNA was extracted. Original handling: With a range of roughly 20,000 to 750,000, the median per sample was roughly 91,000 TCRs. MiXCR was run by TCRdb on the RACE reads, yielding one entry per CDR3 protein. The V and J calls and clone size come from TCRdb's table, not from the authors' own analysis. The repertoire consists of more than 70,000 distinct CDR3 sequences, with approximately 12% occurring once and the leading ten covering about 4%. Deletions cut 0 bases from V and 1 base from J, with 7 bases between. The CDR3 consists of 14 residues. The germline CDR1 and CDR2 sequences are SGHRS and YFSETQ.

Regarding the study as a whole: The formation of large CDR3 similarity clusters by expanded TCRs significantly exceeded that of controls.

A word on this clonotype: Its antigen is not known.

The chain employs TRBV5-1 and TRBJ1-1, with D possibly TRBD1 on 6 matching bases. This TCR came from a woman aged 60-75 years with alopecia areata. Some clones in this sample may be carry-over from other donors' samples. Sequenced material: whole blood, taken in connection with sensitization to the hapten diphenylcyclopropenone (DPC). CDR3 DNA: TGCGCCAGCAGCTTGGGACAGGAGAACACTGAAGCTTTCTTT. Its translation is CASSLGQENTEAFF. The variable domain in full, completed from reference TRBV5-1 and TRBJ1-1, reads KAGVTQTPRYLIKTRGQQVTLSCSPISGHRSVSWYQQTPGQGLQFLFEYFSETQRNKGNFPGRFSGRQFSNSRSEMNVSTLELGDSALYLCASSLGQENTEAFFGQGTRLTVV.